The rows below give T cell receptor beta chains drawn from one sample of a study of blood T cell repertoires in COVID-19. Assay: immunoSEQ multiplex PCR; the TCRdb copy retains only in-frame clones and omits some. The table includes some 83,000 clones, around nine tenths detected once. The material sequenced was peripheral blood. These receptors came from a man at least 80 years old with active or convalescent COVID-19. The CDR3 runs from the conserved cysteine through the conserved F or W. D genes are given only for firm matches. Rows give clone size only sometimes, using once, few, many, or a class for an expanded clone.

>TRBJ2-5|-|TRBV11-3|16|TRBD2
TGTGCCAGCAGCCAAGGACTAGCGCACTCACAAGAGACCCAGTACTTC
CASSQGLAHSQETQYF
>TRBJ1-1|-|TRBV6-5|15|-
TGTGCCAGCAGTTACTCGAGGCGAAGTGGAACTGAAGCTTTCTTT
CASSYSRRSGTEAFF
>TRBJ1-1|-|TRBV5-6|16|TRBD1
TGTGCCAGCAGCTTGGCTCAGGGGGCTTTTAGCACTGAAGCTTTCTTT
CASSLAQGAFSTEAFF
>TRBJ1-6|-|TRBV6-5|15|-
TGTGCCAGCAGTTTTCGCGAGGCAGGGAATTCACCCCTCCACTTT
CASSFREAGNSPLHF
>TRBJ1-3|-|TRBV28|15|-
TGTGCCAGCAGACTTAGAGGGACAATTGGAAACACCATATATTTT
CASRLRGTIGNTIYF
>TRBJ2-1|-|TRBV5-6|15|TRBD1
TGTGCCAGCAGCTTGGGGACAGGGACGGTCGTAGAGCAGTTCTTC
CASSLGTGTVVEQFF
>TRBJ2-3|once|TRBV2|14|TRBD1
TGTGCCAGCACTATAGGGACAGGGGCAGATACGCAGTATTTT
CASTIGTGADTQYF
>TRBJ1-1|-|TRBV7-9|15|TRBD1
TGTGCCAGCAGCTGGGGACAGGGGTTGGGCACTGAAGCTTTCTTT
CASSWGQGLGTEAFF
>TRBJ2-1|-|TRBV29-1|14|TRBD1
TGCAGCGTTGGGGACAGGGCGAAATACAATGAGCAGTTCTTC
CSVGDRAKYNEQFF
>TRBJ2-3|-|TRBV5-6|12|-
TGTGCCAGCAGCCCGGGGGTAGATACGCAGTATTTT
CASSPGVDTQYF
>TRBJ1-2|once|TRBV6-5|12|TRBD1
TGTGCCAGCAAGGGACAGTACTATGGCTACACCTTC
CASKGQYYGYTF
>TRBJ2-5|-|TRBV4-2|17|TRBD2
TGTGCCAGCAGCCAAGGGGGGGTAGCGGGGCTCCAAGAGACCCAGTACTTC
CASSQGGVAGLQETQYF
>TRBJ1-1|-|TRBV12-5|16|-
TGTGCTAGTGGTTTGGTACACAGGGTAGGGGACACTGAAGCTTTCTTT
CASGLVHRVGDTEAFF
>TRBJ2-1|-|TRBV30|12|-
TGTGCCTCTACGGGCGGCGGGGATGAGCAGTTCTTC
CASTGGGDEQFF
>TRBJ2-3|-|TRBV20-1|11|-
TGTTCGGCGGACTTCACAGATACGCAGTATTTT
CSADFTDTQYF
>TRBJ2-2|-|TRBV10-1|15|TRBD1
TGCGCCAGCAGTGATGAAGGGGGCGCTACCGGGGAGCTGTTTTTT
CASSDEGGATGELFF
>TRBJ2-1|-|TRBV5-6|17|TRBD2
TGTGCCAGCAGTTTGGGGTTTAGCGGGAGGGCTGGCAATGAGCAGTTCTTC
CASSLGFSGRAGNEQFF
>TRBJ1-2|-|TRBV24-1|13|TRBD1
TGTGCCACCAGGGGAGACAGGGGGCATGGCTACACCTTC
CATRGDRGHGYTF
>TRBJ1-1|-|TRBV4-2|14|-
TGTGCCAGCAGCCAAGGTGGGGCCGGGACAAAAGCTTTCTTT
CASSQGGAGTKAFF
>TRBJ1-6|-|TRBV2|16|TRBD1
TGTGCCAGCAGCTATTTCGCCGGGACAGGGAATTCACCCCTCCACTTT
CASSYFAGTGNSPLHF
>TRBJ2-5|-|TRBV19|15|TRBD1
TGTGCCAGTAGGAGGGGACAGGGGGAGTTGGAGACCCAGTACTTC
CASRRGQGELETQYF
>TRBJ2-3|-|TRBV6-1|16|-
TGTGCCAGCAGTGAAGCGCGGTCGCTAGCAACAGATACGCAGTATTTT
CASSEARSLATDTQYF
>TRBJ2-5|-|TRBV18|14|-
TGTGCCAGCTCCCTTGACAGGATACAAGAGACCCAGTACTTC
CASSLDRIQETQYF